The 8 T cell receptor beta chains below were found in one sample sequenced in a study of T-cell memory formation after mild COVID-19. TCRdb ran MiXCR on the 5' RACE reads and lists one entry per CDR3 protein. Among about 310,000 distinct CDR3 sequences listed, 15% to 20% were seen once. Source material: PBMCs or a T cell subset sorted from them (not recorded which). All receptors derive from a man aged 18 to 29 who had mild COVID-19 (a few samples of this study predate the infection). Cell type and time point are not known.

The rearrangement joins TRBV12-3 or TRBV12-4 to TRBJ1-2, with 8 bases that match TRBD1. V gave up 5 bases and J gave up 4 bases; unmatched junction bases: 9. There are 15 residues in the CDR3. The CDR3 loop reads CASSATGVVGYGYTF. CDR3 nucleotides: TGTGCCAGCAGTGCGACAGGGGTAGTCGGCTATGGCTACACCTTC.

The chain couples TRBV7-9 to TRBJ2-7, with 7 bases identical to TRBD1. Per the germline V gene, CDR1 is SEHNR and CDR2 is FQNEAQ (reference sequence). V shed 4 bases, J shed 7 bases, and the junction held 10 bases outside the gene matches. This CDR3 spans 14 amino acids. The chain's CDR3 is CASSSTDRVREQYF. In nucleotides, the CDR3 is TGTGCCAGCAGCTCCACTGACAGGGTGCGTGAGCAGTACTTC. Drawing the rest from reference TRBV7-9 and TRBJ2-7, the complete variable domain is DTGVSQNPRHKITKRGQNVTFRCDPISEHNRLYWYRQTLGQGPEFLTYFQNEAQLEKSRLLSDRFSAERPKGSFSTLEIQRTEQGDSAMYLCASSSTDRVREQYFGPGTRLTVT.

This clonotype was observed a few times. Germline and junction disagree at one end, which may indicate a read error. The genes are TRBV7-2 and TRBJ2-3; D call uncertain. This CDR3 has 11 amino acids. CDR1 and CDR2 from the germline V gene are SGHTA and FQGNSA. For the CDR3, the DNA is TGTTCCAGCAGCTTAGTAGATACGCAGTATTTT. Amino acid sequence: CSSSLVDTQYF.

The chain links TRBV6-5 to TRBJ2-3, with D perhaps matching TRBD2 (7 bases). The CDR3 is 15 amino acids. V dropped 2 bases and J dropped 5 bases, with 14 bases sitting between them. Germline CDR1 and CDR2: MNHEY and SVGAGI. The chain's CDR3 is CASSYRGAFGDTQYF. In DNA, the CDR3 is TGTGCCAGCAGTTACCGGGGGGCCTTCGGAGATACGCAGTATTTT.

CDR3 protein: CASSPGTESSPLHF. The CDR3 DNA is TGTGCCAGCAGTCCTGGGACAGAGTCCTCACCCCTCCACTTT. The chain has TRBV25-1 and TRBJ1-6, with 7 bases matching TRBD1. Germline CDR1 MGHDK, CDR2 SYGVNS. Trimming removed 5 bases from V and 10 bases from J; junction bases left unmatched: 8. The CDR3 length is 14 residues.

This chain connects TRBV6-5 to TRBJ1-1, with D possibly TRBD1 on 6 matching bases. CDR3 length equals 11 residues. Trimming stripped 8 bases from V and 4 bases from J, with 8 bases between. Germline loops: CDR1 MNHEY, CDR2 SVGAGI. CDR3 nucleotide sequence: TGTGCCAGCGCCAGGGGCACTGAAGCTTTCTTT. Protein product: CASARGTEAFF.

This clonotype has a handful of counts. This chain joins TRBV3-1 and TRBJ2-7, with TRBD1 identical over 8 bases. The germline CDR1 and CDR2 sequences are LGHDT and YNNKEL (reference sequence). With V trimmed by 6 bases and J by 3 bases, 10 bases remained unmatched. This CDR3 comprises 15 residues. The DNA of the CDR3 is TGTGCCAGCAGACCCGGGGCAGGGGGCCACTACGAGCAGTACTTC. Translated, it gives CASRPGAGGHYEQYF.

CDR3 coding DNA: TGCAGCGCCCGGAGGGGCCAGGGGTCCTCGACGACCGGGGAGCTGTTTTTT. This encodes CSARRGQGSSTTGELFF. This rearrangement joins TRBV20-1 to TRBJ2-2; D tentatively fits TRBD1 or TRBD2 (6 bases each). The CDR3 sequence is 17 residues long. CDR1 and CDR2 (germline): DFQATT, SNEGSKA (reference sequence).